A selection of T cell receptor beta chains follows, all from one sample in a study of blood T cell repertoires in COVID-19. Some clones are missing from TCRdb's copy, which holds only in-frame ones; the method was immunoSEQ multiplex PCR. The sample lists 150,000 to 200,000 clones, over 75% occurring once. Sequences were obtained from peripheral blood. The receptors derive from a person aged 65-85 years with COVID-19, enrolled during active disease. Both conserved end residues are part of each CDR3. D genes are given only for firm matches. Some rows mark clone size as missing; the rest say once, few, many or name a class of expanded clone.

V gene	clone size	D gene	J gene	CDR3 DNA	CDR3 protein
TRBV2	NA	NA	TRBJ2-5	TGTGCCAGCACTCCCGGGGAGACCCAGTACTTC	CASTPGETQYF
TRBV27	once	NA	TRBJ1-2	TGTGCCAGCAGTAGAGACAGGAACTATGGCTACACCTTC	CASSRDRNYGYTF
TRBV19	NA	TRBD1	TRBJ2-1	TGTGCCAGTAGTATGGGACAGGGAGGCTACAATGAGCAGTTCTTC	CASSMGQGGYNEQFF
TRBV11-2	NA	NA	TRBJ2-5	TGTGCCAGCAGCTCCTCCCGGACTGGCTTGAGAGGGGGAGAGACCCAGTACTTC	CASSSSRTGLRGGETQYF
TRBV11-3	NA	NA	TRBJ1-6	TGTGCCTCCGGCACGGGTAATTCACCCCTCCACTTT	CASGTGNSPLHF
TRBV28	NA	NA	TRBJ1-2	TGTGCCAGCACCCCACTGGGGCGGGAAGGCTACACCTTC	CASTPLGREGYTF
TRBV29-1	NA	TRBD2	TRBJ2-1	TGCAGCGTTACTGGACTAGCGTTCGCGAACTACAATGAGCAGTTCTTC	CSVTGLAFANYNEQFF
TRBV7-2	NA	NA	TRBJ1-1	TGTGCCAGCAGCATCAGGGTATCCTCCCCGAACACTGAAGCTTTCTTT	CASSIRVSSPNTEAFF
TRBV27	NA	TRBD1	TRBJ2-1	TGTGCCAGCAGTCCCCCCCTCAGACAGGGTAGGCTGTGGGGTGAGCAGTTCTTC	CASSPPLRQGRLWGEQFF
TRBV19	NA	NA	TRBJ1-2	TGTGCCAGTAGTACCAGGGCAGCCTATGGCTACACCTTC	CASSTRAAYGYTF
TRBV5-4	once	NA	TRBJ1-1	TGTGCCAGCAGCTCCCGGGGAGAAGCTTTCTTT	CASSSRGEAFF
TRBV5-8	NA	TRBD1	TRBJ1-4	TGTGCCAGCAGCTCGGGACAGCGAACAACTAATGAAAAACTGTTTTTT	CASSSGQRTTNEKLFF
TRBV19	few	TRBD1	TRBJ2-1	TGTGCCAGTAGTCCTCTTTCGACAGGGGGCGGTTACAATGAGCAGTTCTTC	CASSPLSTGGGYNEQFF
TRBV3-1/TRBV3-2	NA	NA	TRBJ1-2	TGTGCCAGCAGCCAGAGGCGGGGGAACTATGGCTACACCTTC	CASSQRRGNYGYTF
TRBV5-1	NA	TRBD1	TRBJ1-3	TGCGCCAGCAGCCGGGACAGATCGAGCTCTGGAAACACCATATATTTT	CASSRDRSSSGNTIYF
TRBV10-1	NA	NA	TRBJ1-1	TGCGCCAGCAGTGAGTGTTACAGGAACACGAACACTGAAGCTTTCTTT	CASSECYRNTNTEAFF
TRBV9	NA	NA	TRBJ2-1	TGTGCCAGCAGCGCCATAGGAGGGATCTACAATGAGCAGTTCTTC	CASSAIGGIYNEQFF
TRBV25-1	NA	NA	TRBJ2-3	TGTGCCAGCAGCCAGACAGTCACAGATACGCAGTATTTT	CASSQTVTDTQYF
TRBV5-1	NA	TRBD1	TRBJ2-2	TGCGCCAGCAGCCGGGGACAGTCCACCGGGGAGCTGTTTTTT	CASSRGQSTGELFF
TRBV2	once	TRBD2	TRBJ2-7	TGTGCCAGCAGTGGTACTAGCGGGGGGGCCGCCGAGCAGTACTTC	CASSGTSGGAAEQYF
TRBV5-6	NA	NA	TRBJ1-1	TGTGCCAGCAGCTTCCGTGGGGTGGGGCACAACACTGAAGCTTTCTTT	CASSFRGVGHNTEAFF
TRBV5-3	once	NA	TRBJ1-5	TGTGCCAGAAGCTTGGCCCCCTTGACAGCGAGCAATCAGCCCCAGCATTTT	CARSLAPLTASNQPQHF
TRBV6-2/TRBV6-3	NA	NA	TRBJ2-1	TGTGCCAGCAGCCATGGGAGTTCCTACAATGAGCAGTTCTTC	CASSHGSSYNEQFF
TRBV15	few	TRBD1	TRBJ2-1	TGTGCCACCAGCAGATCCCCTCAGGGACAGGGCCCGGGCAATGAGCAGTTCTTC	CATSRSPQGQGPGNEQFF
TRBV11-3	NA	TRBD2	TRBJ2-1	TGTGCCAGCAGCTTAGGGGGACTAGGTGCTTATGAGCAGTTCTTC	CASSLGGLGAYEQFF
TRBV7-3	NA	NA	TRBJ1-1	TGTGCCAGCAGCTTACAGGCGGCGGGGAATACGGAAGCTTTCTTT	CASSLQAAGNTEAFF
TRBV14	NA	NA	TRBJ2-1	TGTGCCAGCAGCCAACTACAGCCTATTCTAAATGAGCAGTTCTTC	CASSQLQPILNEQFF
TRBV5-1	NA	TRBD1	TRBJ1-4	TGCGCCAGCAGCTCTCTAGTAGGGGGCTCAACAACTAATGAAAAACTGTTTTTT	CASSSLVGGSTTNEKLFF
TRBV9	NA	NA	TRBJ2-3	TGTGCCAGCAGCGTTATAGCGAAAGATACGCAGTATTTT	CASSVIAKDTQYF
TRBV7-2	NA	NA	TRBJ2-5	TGTGCCAGCAGCGATCGTACTAGGGAGACCCAGTACTTC	CASSDRTRETQYF
TRBV29-1	NA	NA	TRBJ2-2	TGCAGCGTGGATCCTGGGGGCGCGAACACCGGGGAGCTGTTTTTT	CSVDPGGANTGELFF
TRBV19	NA	TRBD1	TRBJ1-2	TGTGCCAGTAGTATAGGCCTGACAGGGGGCCGTAACTATGGCTACACCTTC	CASSIGLTGGRNYGYTF
TRBV7-2	NA	TRBD2	TRBJ2-1	TGTGCCAGCAGCTTTAGCGGGGGGCAGGACAATGAGCAGTTCTTC	CASSFSGGQDNEQFF
TRBV30	NA	TRBD1	TRBJ1-6	TGTGCCGCAACACAGGGGTTAGAATCACCCCTCCACTTT	CAATQGLESPLHF
TRBV30	NA	TRBD2	TRBJ2-7	TGTGCCTGGTCGCCGGGACTAGCGGGAGGCGAGCAGTACTTC	CAWSPGLAGGEQYF
TRBV27	once	NA	TRBJ1-6	TGTGCCAGCAGTTGGGAGGGTTATAATTCACCCCTCCACTTT	CASSWEGYNSPLHF
TRBV7-2	NA	NA	TRBJ2-1	TGTGCCAGCAGCTTCAGGGGACGGGGAAATGAGCAGTTCTTC	CASSFRGRGNEQFF
TRBV28	NA	NA	TRBJ2-1	TGTGCCAGCACTCGGAGTGGGGGAGGGGGCAATGAGCAGTTCTTC	CASTRSGGGGNEQFF
TRBV27	once	TRBD2	TRBJ2-7	TGTGCCAGCAGTCCCCGAGGTCGGACTAGCGGGAGGGCCGCTCTCTACGAGCAGTACTTC	CASSPRGRTSGRAALYEQYF
TRBV7-2	NA	TRBD2	TRBJ2-3	TGTGCCAGCAGCGCGGGACTAGCGGGGGGAGTTTTAGGGCAGTATTTT	CASSAGLAGGVLGQYF
TRBV5-4	NA	NA	TRBJ2-5	TGTGCCAGCAGCATATCACAGGAGACCCAGTACTTC	CASSISQETQYF
TRBV6-6	NA	NA	TRBJ1-1	TGTGCCAGCAGGGAACAGGGTTGGATCACTGAAGCTTTCTTT	CASREQGWITEAFF
TRBV6-5	NA	TRBD1	TRBJ2-1	TGTGCCAGCGGCGGACAGGGTTACAATGAGCAGTTCTTC	CASGGQGYNEQFF
TRBV7-2	NA	TRBD2	TRBJ2-2	TGTGCCAGCAGGTCGAGCGGGGGGCCCACCGGGGAGCTGTTTTTT	CASRSSGGPTGELFF
TRBV11-2	NA	TRBD2	TRBJ2-1	TGTGCCAGCAGCCCACCGGGACTAGCTTCCAATGAGCAGTTCTTC	CASSPPGLASNEQFF
TRBV29-1	NA	TRBD2	TRBJ2-1	TGCAGCGTGTCTAGCGGGAGTGGCAATGAGCAGTTCTTC	CSVSSGSGNEQFF
TRBV28	NA	NA	TRBJ2-5	TGTGCCAGCAAACGAGGGTCGTTCCAAGAGACCCAGTACTTC	CASKRGSFQETQYF
TRBV7-2	once	NA	TRBJ1-2	TGTGCCAGCAGCTTAGCGGTGGTTAGCAGAGGGGGCTACACCTTC	CASSLAVVSRGGYTF
TRBV7-2	NA	NA	TRBJ1-5	TGTGCCAGCAGCTTGCGGGGACGGTGGATATATAGCAATCAGCCCCAGCATTTT	CASSLRGRWIYSNQPQHF